The rows below give T cell receptor beta chains drawn from one sample of a study of regulatory T cells in long-lasting Graves disease. A single record per CDR3 protein comes from TCRdb applying MiXCR to the multiplex PCR reads. The table includes 550,000 to 700,000 distinct CDR3 sequences, about 16% detected once. This sample also appeared in a second study, on T cells in Graves' hyperthyroidism and ophthalmopathy.

The starting material was peripheral blood mononuclear cells (PBMCs), obtained at new diagnosis, from a patient treated with antithyroid drugs. The receptors come from a man aged 18 to 29 with Graves disease. CDR3s include the opening cysteine and the closing phenylalanine or tryptophan. Each record gives: V gene, clone size, J gene, D gene, CDR3 protein, CDR3 DNA. D genes are given only for firm matches. Some rows mark clone size as missing; the rest say once, few, many or name a class of expanded clone.

v_gene: TRBV28; abundance: many; j_gene: TRBJ2-7; d_gene: TRBD1; CDR3aa: CASSRGQGGAYEQYF; CDR3nt: TGTGCCAGCAGCAGAGGACAGGGGGGCGCCTACGAGCAGTACTTC
v_gene: TRBV7-9; abundance: .; j_gene: TRBJ1-2; d_gene: .; CDR3aa: CASSPQEDSDGYTF; CDR3nt: TGTGCCAGCAGCCCACAGGAGGACAGTGATGGCTACACCTTC
v_gene: TRBV12-3/TRBV12-4; abundance: many; j_gene: TRBJ2-1; d_gene: TRBD1; CDR3aa: CASSRTSGTGNNEQFF; CDR3nt: TGTGCCAGCAGTCGTACCTCCGGGACAGGGAACAATGAGCAGTTCTTC
v_gene: TRBV20-1; abundance: .; j_gene: TRBJ2-5; d_gene: .; CDR3aa: CSARGSGETQYF; CDR3nt: TGCAGTGCCAGGGGTAGCGGGGAGACCCAGTACTTC
v_gene: TRBV5-1; abundance: many; j_gene: TRBJ2-1; d_gene: TRBD1; CDR3aa: CASSERQGAYNEQFF; CDR3nt: TGCGCCAGCAGCGAACGACAGGGGGCCTACAATGAGCAGTTCTTC
v_gene: TRBV27; abundance: many; j_gene: TRBJ2-1; d_gene: .; CDR3aa: CASSLVWGGYNEQFF; CDR3nt: TGTGCCAGCAGTTTAGTGTGGGGCGGGTACAATGAGCAGTTCTTC
v_gene: TRBV4-1; abundance: .; j_gene: TRBJ2-7; d_gene: .; CDR3aa: CASSQVVTAAYEQCF; CDR3nt: TGCGCCAGCAGCCAAGTTGTGACAGCCGCCTACGAGCAGTGCTTC
v_gene: TRBV9; abundance: many; j_gene: TRBJ2-6; d_gene: TRBD1; CDR3aa: CASSVSTGVRGANVLTF; CDR3nt: TGTGCCAGCAGCGTATCGACAGGGGTAAGGGGGGCCAACGTCCTGACTTTC
v_gene: TRBV27; abundance: many; j_gene: TRBJ2-7; d_gene: TRBD2; CDR3aa: CASTLSGRAGDEQYF; CDR3nt: TGTGCCAGCACCTTGAGCGGGAGGGCCGGGGACGAGCAGTACTTC
v_gene: TRBV3-1; abundance: .; j_gene: TRBJ2-7; d_gene: TRBD1; CDR3aa: CASSLPGQGRHEQYF; CDR3nt: TGTGCCAGCAGCCTCCCGGGACAGGGGAGACACGAGCAGTACTTC
v_gene: TRBV5-5; abundance: many; j_gene: TRBJ1-1; d_gene: .; CDR3aa: CASSLVWNPEAFF; CDR3nt: TGTGCCAGCAGCTTGGTGTGGAACCCTGAAGCTTTCTTT
v_gene: TRBV20-1; abundance: many; j_gene: TRBJ2-7; d_gene: .; CDR3aa: CSANRPGLSYEQYF; CDR3nt: TGCAGTGCTAACCGACCCGGACTCTCCTACGAGCAGTACTTC
v_gene: TRBV7-2; abundance: many; j_gene: TRBJ1-4; d_gene: TRBD1; CDR3aa: CASSYGQGRGEKLFF; CDR3nt: TGTGCCAGCAGCTACGGACAGGGTAGAGGAGAAAAACTGTTTTTT
v_gene: TRBV7-3; abundance: many; j_gene: TRBJ2-7; d_gene: .; CDR3aa: CASSLVAGVGEQYF; CDR3nt: TGTGCCAGCAGCTTAGTCGCAGGGGTGGGCGAGCAGTACTTC
v_gene: TRBV20-1; abundance: .; j_gene: TRBJ1-6; d_gene: TRBD1; CDR3aa: CSAKGQGNSPLHF; CDR3nt: TGCAGTGCTAAGGGACAGGGAAATTCACCCCTCCACTTT
v_gene: TRBV6-2/TRBV6-3; abundance: few; j_gene: TRBJ2-3; d_gene: .; CDR3aa: CASSAVASGSTDTQYF; CDR3nt: TGTGCCAGCAGTGCCGTAGCGAGTGGGAGCACAGATACGCAGTATTTT
v_gene: TRBV7-9; abundance: .; j_gene: TRBJ1-1; d_gene: .; CDR3aa: CASSPPFGENTEAFF; CDR3nt: TGTGCCAGCAGCCCTCCCTTTGGGGAGAACACTGAAGCTTTCTTT
v_gene: TRBV5-5; abundance: few; j_gene: TRBJ1-5; d_gene: .; CDR3aa: CASSLMGGRQPQHF; CDR3nt: TGTGCCAGCAGCTTGATGGGGGGCCGGCAGCCCCAGCATTTT
v_gene: TRBV28; abundance: many; j_gene: TRBJ1-1; d_gene: .; CDR3aa: CASSPRVYPVTEAFF; CDR3nt: TGTGCCAGCAGTCCTCGGGTGTATCCGGTTACTGAAGCTTTCTTT
v_gene: TRBV6-2/TRBV6-3; abundance: .; j_gene: TRBJ2-2; d_gene: .; CDR3aa: CASSYTETGTGELFF; CDR3nt: TGTGCCAGCAGTTACACGGAGACCGGCACCGGGGAGCTGTTTTTT
v_gene: TRBV7-8; abundance: many; j_gene: TRBJ2-1; d_gene: TRBD2; CDR3aa: CASSLGLAVVREQFF; CDR3nt: TGTGCCAGCAGCTTAGGTCTAGCGGTTGTTAGGGAGCAGTTCTTC
v_gene: TRBV5-1; abundance: few; j_gene: TRBJ2-2; d_gene: .; CDR3aa: CASSTDIMTGELFF; CDR3nt: TGCGCCAGCAGCACGGACATAATGACCGGGGAGCTGTTTTTT
v_gene: TRBV7-8; abundance: .; j_gene: TRBJ2-1; d_gene: .; CDR3aa: CASSLIAGEQFF; CDR3nt: TGTGCCAGCAGCTTGATTGCGGGTGAGCAGTTCTTC
v_gene: TRBV19; abundance: .; j_gene: TRBJ1-5; d_gene: .; CDR3aa: CATATPAGSWNQPQHF; CDR3nt: TGTGCCACCGCAACCCCCGCAGGGAGTTGGAATCAGCCCCAGCATTTT
v_gene: TRBV2; abundance: many; j_gene: TRBJ2-7; d_gene: .; CDR3aa: CASGGTMDSSYEQYF; CDR3nt: TGTGCCAGCGGTGGAACCATGGACTCGAGCTACGAGCAGTACTTC